This TCR beta chain was documented in a study of blood T cell repertoires in COVID-19. Study summary: Samples taken during acute and convalescent COVID-19 were collected in the United States, Italy and Spain. Nucleic acid was either cDNA or gDNA, and it came from T cells, B-cell-depleted T cells, or PBMCs.

The germline V gene encodes CDR1 SGHDN and CDR2 FVKESK. This CDR3 has 12 amino acids. A note on this clone: One end of the junction is discordant with germline, which a read error may explain.

In the original workflow: Amplification with reference gene primers provided the estimates of nucleated cell counts. Repertoires were generated with immunoSEQ multiplex PCR, while TCRdb's copy carries only in-frame clones and drops some. For V, J and clone size, that table is used; D and trimming come from the DNA. The sample records roughly 110,000 clones, around four fifths being singletons. The receptor was derived from a man in his 70s with acute or convalescent COVID-19. The genes are TRBV14 and TRBJ1-2; D is undetermined. The sequenced sample was peripheral blood. CDR3 bases: TGTGCCAGCAGCCAAGCCTCCTATGACTACACCTTC. This translates into CASSQASYDYTF. The entire variable domain, with the rest obtained from reference TRBV14 and TRBJ1-2, is as follows: EAGVTQFPSHSVIEKGQTVTLRCDPISGHDNLYWYRRVMGKEIKFLLHFVKESKQDESGMPNNRFLAERTGGTYSTLKVQPAELEDSGVYFCASSQASYDYTFGSGTRLTVV.